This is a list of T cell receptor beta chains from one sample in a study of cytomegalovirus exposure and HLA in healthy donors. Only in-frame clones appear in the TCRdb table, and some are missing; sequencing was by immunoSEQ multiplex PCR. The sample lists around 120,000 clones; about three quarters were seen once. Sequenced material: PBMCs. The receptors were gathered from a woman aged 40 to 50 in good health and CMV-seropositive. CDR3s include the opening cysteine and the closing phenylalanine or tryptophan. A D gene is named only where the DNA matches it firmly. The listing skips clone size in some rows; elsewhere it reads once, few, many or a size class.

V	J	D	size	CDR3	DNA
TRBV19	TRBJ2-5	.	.	CASSMQGGETQYF	TGTGCCAGTAGTATGCAGGGGGGTGAGACCCAGTACTTC
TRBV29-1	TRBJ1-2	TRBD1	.	CSVGTGGYGYTF	TGCAGCGTGGGGACAGGGGGCTATGGCTACACCTTC
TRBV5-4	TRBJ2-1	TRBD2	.	CASSTRTSGGVVDEQFF	TGTGCCAGCAGCACGAGGACTAGCGGGGGGGTGGTTGATGAGCAGTTCTTC
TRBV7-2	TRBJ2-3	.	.	CASSTQATDTQYF	TGTGCCAGCAGCACCCAGGCCACAGATACGCAGTATTTT
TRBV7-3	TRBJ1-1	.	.	CASSPNRDLAPEAFF	TGTGCCAGCAGCCCCAACAGGGACCTTGCCCCTGAAGCTTTCTTT
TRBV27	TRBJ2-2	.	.	CASSSPPSRELFF	TGTGCCAGCAGTTCCCCACCGAGTCGGGAGCTGTTTTTT
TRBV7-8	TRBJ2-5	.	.	CASSLVRGETQYF	TGTGCCAGCAGCTTAGTTCGCGGGGAGACCCAGTACTTC
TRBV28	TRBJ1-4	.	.	CASSFGQIEKLFF	TGTGCCAGCAGTTTCGGACAGATTGAAAAACTGTTTTTT
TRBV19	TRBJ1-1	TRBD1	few	CASTKQGEMAEAFF	TGTGCCAGCACTAAACAGGGGGAGATGGCTGAAGCTTTCTTT
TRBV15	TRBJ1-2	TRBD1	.	CATSRDMQGDSGYTF	TGTGCCACCAGCAGAGACATGCAGGGGGATTCTGGCTACACCTTC
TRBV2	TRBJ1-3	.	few	CASNEGRTDHVSGNTIYF	TGTGCCAGCAATGAAGGGAGGACAGACCATGTCTCTGGAAACACCATATATTTT
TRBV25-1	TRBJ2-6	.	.	CASSERPGDPGANVLTF	TGTGCCAGCAGTGAACGTCCAGGGGATCCTGGGGCCAACGTCCTGACTTTC
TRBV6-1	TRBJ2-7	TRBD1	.	CASSETGTGRVAGSSYEQYF	TGTGCCAGCAGTGAGACCGGGACAGGGAGAGTAGCGGGTTCATCCTACGAGCAGTACTTC
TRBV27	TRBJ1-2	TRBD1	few	CASSMDRATYGYTF	TGTGCCAGCAGTATGGACAGGGCGACCTATGGCTACACCTTC
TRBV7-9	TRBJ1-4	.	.	CASSAQPGAGDEKLFF	TGTGCCAGCAGCGCCCAGCCAGGGGCGGGCGATGAAAAACTGTTTTTT
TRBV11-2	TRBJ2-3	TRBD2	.	CASSLETSGEENTQYF	TGTGCCAGCAGCTTAGAGACTAGCGGGGAGGAAAATACGCAGTATTTT
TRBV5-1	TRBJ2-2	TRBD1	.	CASSLAPGQAMAGELFF	TGCGCCAGCAGCTTGGCCCCGGGACAGGCGATGGCCGGGGAGCTGTTTTTT
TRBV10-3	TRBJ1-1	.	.	CAISIRHVMNTEAFF	TGTGCCATCAGTATAAGACACGTCATGAACACTGAAGCTTTCTTT
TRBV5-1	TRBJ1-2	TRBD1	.	CASSWTGSNYGYTF	TGCGCCAGCAGCTGGACAGGGTCTAACTATGGCTACACCTTC
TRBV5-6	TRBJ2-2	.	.	CASSQRAPVYTGELFF	TGTGCCAGCAGCCAGAGGGCACCAGTTTACACCGGGGAGCTGTTTTTT
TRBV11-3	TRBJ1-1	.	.	CASSQTVNTEAFF	TGTGCCAGCAGCCAGACAGTGAACACTGAAGCTTTCTTT
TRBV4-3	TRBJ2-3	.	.	CASSLGDSDTQYF	TGCGCCAGCAGCCTCGGGGACTCAGATACGCAGTATTTT
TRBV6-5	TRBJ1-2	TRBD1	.	CASSRDRGRRYGYTF	TGTGCCAGCAGTCGGGACAGGGGGCGCAGGTATGGCTACACCTTC
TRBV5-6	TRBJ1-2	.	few	CASSFLTRAGGYTF	TGTGCCAGCAGCTTCCTTACGCGGGCCGGGGGCTACACCTTC
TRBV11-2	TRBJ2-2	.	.	CASSYQGRDGELFF	TGTGCCAGCAGCTACCAGGGGCGTGACGGGGAGCTGTTTTTT
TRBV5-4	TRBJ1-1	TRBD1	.	CASSIGQRGLDTEAFF	TGTGCCAGCAGCATTGGACAAAGGGGGCTCGACACTGAAGCTTTCTTT
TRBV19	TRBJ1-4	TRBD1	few	CASSIEEGAAEKLFF	TGTGCCAGTAGTATAGAGGAGGGGGCGGCTGAAAAACTGTTTTTT
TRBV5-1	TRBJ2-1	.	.	CASSLGRMQGYGTVNEQFF	TGCGCCAGCAGCTTGGGGAGGATGCAGGGGTACGGGACGGTCAATGAGCAGTTCTTC
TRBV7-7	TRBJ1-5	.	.	CASSCGPFPGWPQHF	TGTGCCAGCAGCTGTGGTCCCTTTCCGGGATGGCCCCAGCATTTT
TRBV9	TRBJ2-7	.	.	CASSVLGGRLDEQYF	TGTGCCAGCAGCGTTTTGGGAGGACGATTGGACGAGCAGTACTTC
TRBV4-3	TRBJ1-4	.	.	CASSQDQGRYIATNEKLFF	TGCGCCAGCAGCCAAGATCAGGGGCGCTATATCGCAACTAATGAAAAACTGTTTTTT
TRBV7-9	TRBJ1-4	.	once	CASSPDRTFNEKLFF	TGTGCCAGCAGCCCGGACAGAACGTTTAATGAAAAACTGTTTTTT
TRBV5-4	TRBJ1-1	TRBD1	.	CASSREDRENTEAFF	TGTGCCAGCAGCCGGGAAGACAGGGAGAACACTGAAGCTTTCTTT
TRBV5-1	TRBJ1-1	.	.	CASSLGLMNTEAFF	TGCGCCAGCAGCTTGGGCCTAATGAACACTGAAGCTTTCTTT
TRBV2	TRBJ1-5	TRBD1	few	CASSGQGGNQPQHF	TGTGCCAGCAGCGGACAGGGAGGCAATCAGCCCCAGCATTTT
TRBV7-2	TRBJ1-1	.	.	CASSPGSYTEAFF	TGTGCCAGCAGCCCCGGGAGTTACACTGAAGCTTTCTTT
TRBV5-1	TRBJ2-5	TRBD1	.	CASSTGTVKETQYF	TGCGCCAGCAGCACCGGGACAGTTAAAGAGACCCAGTACTTC
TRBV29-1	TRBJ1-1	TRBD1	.	CSARTGTGTNTEAFF	TGCAGCGCCCGAACCGGGACAGGGACGAACACTGAAGCTTTCTTT
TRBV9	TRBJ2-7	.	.	CASSVGGRSTYEQYF	TGTGCCAGCAGCGTAGGGGGGCGAAGCACCTACGAGCAGTACTTC
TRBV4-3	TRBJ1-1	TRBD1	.	CASSLPRQGVYTEAFF	TGCGCCAGCAGCCTACCGAGACAGGGTGTGTACACTGAAGCTTTCTTT
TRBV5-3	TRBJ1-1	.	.	CASSFGFQQGKGVTEAFF	TGTGCCAGTTCCTTTGGGTTTCAACAGGGAAAGGGGGTCACTGAAGCTTTCTTT
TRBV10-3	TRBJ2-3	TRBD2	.	CATTSGSRTDTQYF	TGTGCCACTACTAGCGGGTCCCGCACAGATACGCAGTATTTT
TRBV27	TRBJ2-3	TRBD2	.	CASSPLGGVDTQYF	TGTGCCAGCAGCCCCTTGGGGGGGGTAGATACGCAGTATTTT
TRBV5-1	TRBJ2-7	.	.	CASSLAQGYEQYF	TGCGCCAGCAGCTTGGCCCAGGGTTACGAGCAGTACTTC
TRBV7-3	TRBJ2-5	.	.	CASSSGLPGEETQYF	TGTGCCAGCAGCTCCGGACTACCCGGGGAGGAGACCCAGTACTTC
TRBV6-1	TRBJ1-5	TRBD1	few	CASSDGAGGLNQPQHF	TGTGCCAGCAGTGATGGGGCAGGGGGGCTCAATCAGCCCCAGCATTTT
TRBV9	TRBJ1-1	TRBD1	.	CASSLTGGTEAFF	TGTGCCAGCAGCCTCACAGGGGGTACTGAAGCTTTCTTT
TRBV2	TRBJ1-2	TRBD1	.	CASSEASGTGYGYTF	TGTGCCAGCAGTGAAGCAAGTGGGACAGGGTATGGCTACACCTTC
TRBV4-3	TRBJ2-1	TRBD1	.	CASSQRVGTGGDEQFF	TGCGCCAGCAGCCAACGCGTTGGGACAGGGGGAGATGAGCAGTTCTTC
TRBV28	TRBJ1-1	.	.	CASSFGQIEAFF	TGTGCCAGCAGTTTCGGACAGATTGAAGCTTTCTTT
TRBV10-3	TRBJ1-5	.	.	CAISESRDFNQPQHF	TGTGCCATCAGTGAGTCGAGGGATTTCAATCAGCCCCAGCATTTT
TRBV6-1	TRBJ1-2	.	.	CASSERGGRVGGYTF	TGTGCCAGCAGTGAACGGGGAGGGAGGGTCGGTGGCTACACCTTC
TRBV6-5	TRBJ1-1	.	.	CASSYWVSEGAEAFF	TGTGCCAGCAGTTACTGGGTCTCCGAGGGCGCTGAAGCTTTCTTT
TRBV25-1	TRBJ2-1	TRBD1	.	CASRDQGAKQFF	TGTGCCAGCAGAGACCAGGGGGCGAAGCAGTTCTTC
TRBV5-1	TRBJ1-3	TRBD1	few	CASSGGTGKSGNTIYF	TGCGCCAGCAGCGGGGGGACAGGGAAATCTGGAAACACCATATATTTT
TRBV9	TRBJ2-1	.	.	CASSPSSYNEQFF	TGTGCCAGCAGCCCCAGCTCCTACAATGAGCAGTTCTTC
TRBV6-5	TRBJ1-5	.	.	CASSWRGTDQPQHF	TGTGCCAGCAGTTGGCGCGGGACCGATCAGCCCCAGCATTTT
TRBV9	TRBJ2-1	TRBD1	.	CASSVELRGREQFF	TGTGCCAGCAGCGTAGAACTCAGGGGGCGCGAGCAGTTCTTC
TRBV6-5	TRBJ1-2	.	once	CASSTDRSRGYTF	TGTGCCAGCAGCACCGACAGGAGTCGGGGCTACACCTTC
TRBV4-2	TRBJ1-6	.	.	CASSQGKGVNYNSPLHF	TGTGCCAGCAGCCAAGGGAAAGGGGTTAACTATAATTCACCCCTCCACTTT